The sequence of this T cell receptor beta chain was determined in a study of cytomegalovirus exposure and HLA in healthy donors. On this clone: Antigen unknown.

Findings of the study overall: Specificity of a few CMV-associated chains for CMV antigens was verified in vitro. Being productive about 87% or about 30% of the time was typical of most TCR beta V segments in an earlier analysis. In a later analysis, parvovirus B19, influenza, CMV and Epstein-Barr virus appeared linked to several top co-occurrence clusters.

Amplification used 60 Vbeta primers and 13 Jbeta primers. The table came from immunoSEQ multiplex PCR; TCRdb's copy has only in-frame clones and leaves some out. The sample yields approximately 170,000 clones, approximately 81% seen once. What was sequenced was PBMCs. This clonotype was obtained from a boy aged 2-15 years in good health and CMV-seronegative.

The CDR3 protein is CASSLRYEQYF. The CDR3 DNA reads as TGTGCCAGCTCACTCCGCTACGAGCAGTACTTC. This chain links TRBV18 with TRBJ2-7; D remains ambiguous. This CDR3 comprises 11 residues. The germline gives CDR1 KGHSH, CDR2 LQKENI. V was trimmed by 4 bases and J by 3 bases, leaving 4 bases between them. Full variable domain (rest looked up from reference TRBV18 and TRBJ2-7): NAGVMQNPRHLVRRRGQEARLRCSPMKGHSHVYWYRQLPEEGLKFMVYLQKENIIDESGMPKERFSAEFPKEGPSILRIQQVVRGDSAAYFCASSLRYEQYFGPGTRLTVT.